This T cell receptor beta chain was recorded in a study of cytomegalovirus exposure and HLA in healthy donors. Study-level results: The investigators catalogued 150 or so TCR beta chains as cytomegalovirus-associated. HLA restriction was apparent for most CMV-associated TCR beta chains in a later analysis.

This clone was seen once. What it recognizes is unknown. Germline lookup yields CDR1 SGDLS and CDR2 YYNGEE. The V gene lost 0 bases and the J gene lost 3 bases, with 12 bases spanning the gap. The CDR3 sequence is 15 residues long. A multiplex PCR was run with 60 Vbeta primers and 13 Jbeta primers. Here immunoSEQ multiplex PCR was the method, and the copy in TCRdb shows in-frame clones only, minus some. Among some 150,000 clones listed, almost 80% were seen once. The sequenced material came from PBMCs. This chain connects TRBV9 to TRBJ1-1, with D possibly matching TRBD1 (5 bases). The sequence came from a male donor in good health and CMV-seronegative. The CDR3 region is CASSVVWEGYTEAFF. The CDR3 DNA sequence: TGTGCCAGCAGCGTAGTTTGGGAGGGGTACACTGAAGCTTTCTTT.